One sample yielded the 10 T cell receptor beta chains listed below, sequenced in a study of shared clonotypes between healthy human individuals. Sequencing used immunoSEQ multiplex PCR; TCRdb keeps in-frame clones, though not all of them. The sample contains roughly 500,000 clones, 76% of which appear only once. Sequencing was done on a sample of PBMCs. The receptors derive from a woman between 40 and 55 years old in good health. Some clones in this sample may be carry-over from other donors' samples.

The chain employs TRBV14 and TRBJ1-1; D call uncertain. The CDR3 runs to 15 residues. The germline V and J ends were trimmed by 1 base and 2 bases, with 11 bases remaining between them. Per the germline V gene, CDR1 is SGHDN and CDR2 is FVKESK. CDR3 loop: CASSQAWNLNTEAFF. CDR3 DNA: TGTGCCAGCAGCCAAGCTTGGAATCTTAACACTGAAGCTTTCTTT. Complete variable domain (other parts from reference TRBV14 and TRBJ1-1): EAGVTQFPSHSVIEKGQTVTLRCDPISGHDNLYWYRRVMGKEIKFLLHFVKESKQDESGMPNNRFLAERTGGTYSTLKVQPAELEDSGVYFCASSQAWNLNTEAFFGQGTRLTVV.

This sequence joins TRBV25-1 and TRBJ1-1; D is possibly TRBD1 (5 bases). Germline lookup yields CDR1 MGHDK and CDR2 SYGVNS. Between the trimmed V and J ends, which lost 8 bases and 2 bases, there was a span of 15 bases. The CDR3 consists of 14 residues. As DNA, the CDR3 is TGTGCCAGCCAGGACGTGGGGGTCAACACTGAAGCTTTCTTT. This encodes CASQDVGVNTEAFF.

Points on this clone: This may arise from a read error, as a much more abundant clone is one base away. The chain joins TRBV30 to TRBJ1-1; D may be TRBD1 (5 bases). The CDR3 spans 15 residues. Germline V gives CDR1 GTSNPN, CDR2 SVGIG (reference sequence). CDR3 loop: CDWSLPLGLNTEAFF. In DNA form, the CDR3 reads TGTGACTGGAGCTTACCTTTGGGACTTAACACTGAAGCTTTCTTT.

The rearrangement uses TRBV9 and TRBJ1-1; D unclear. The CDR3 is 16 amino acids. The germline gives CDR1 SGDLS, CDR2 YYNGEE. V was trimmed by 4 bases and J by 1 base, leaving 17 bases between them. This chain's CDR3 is CASSFKDVRPNTEAFF. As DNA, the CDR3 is TGTGCCAGCAGCTTCAAAGACGTCAGGCCGAACACTGAAGCTTTCTTT.

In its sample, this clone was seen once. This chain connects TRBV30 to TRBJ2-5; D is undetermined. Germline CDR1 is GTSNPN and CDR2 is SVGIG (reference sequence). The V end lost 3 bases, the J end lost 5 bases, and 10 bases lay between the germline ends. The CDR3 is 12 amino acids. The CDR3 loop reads CAWSTTPETQYF. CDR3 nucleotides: TGTGCCTGGAGCACAACTCCGGAGACCCAGTACTTC.

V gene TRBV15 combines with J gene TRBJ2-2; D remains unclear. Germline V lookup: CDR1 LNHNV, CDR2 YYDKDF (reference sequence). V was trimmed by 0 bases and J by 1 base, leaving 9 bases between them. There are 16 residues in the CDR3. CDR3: CATSRDRRENTGELFF. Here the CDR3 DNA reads TGTGCCACCAGCAGAGATCGTAGGGAGAACACCGGGGAGCTGTTTTTT.

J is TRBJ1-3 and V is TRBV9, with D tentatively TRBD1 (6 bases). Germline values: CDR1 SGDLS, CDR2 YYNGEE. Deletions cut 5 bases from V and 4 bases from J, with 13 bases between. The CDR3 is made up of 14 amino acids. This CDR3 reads CASRRGAAGNTIYF. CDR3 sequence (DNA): TGTGCCAGCAGAAGGGGGGCAGCAGGAAACACCATATATTTT.

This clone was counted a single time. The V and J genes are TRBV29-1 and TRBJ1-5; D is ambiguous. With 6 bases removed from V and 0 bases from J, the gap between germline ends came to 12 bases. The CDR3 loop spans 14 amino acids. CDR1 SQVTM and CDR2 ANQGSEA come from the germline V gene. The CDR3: CSVQIGYSNQPQHF. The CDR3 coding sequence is TGCAGCGTCCAGATAGGGTATAGCAATCAGCCCCAGCATTTT.

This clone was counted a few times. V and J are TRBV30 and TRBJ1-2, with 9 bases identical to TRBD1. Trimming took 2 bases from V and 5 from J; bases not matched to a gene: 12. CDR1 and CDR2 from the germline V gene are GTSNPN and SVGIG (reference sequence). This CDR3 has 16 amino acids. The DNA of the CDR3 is TGTGCCTGGAGTCGAACCGGGACAGGGCAACTTTATGGCTACACCTTC. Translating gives CAWSRTGTGQLYGYTF.

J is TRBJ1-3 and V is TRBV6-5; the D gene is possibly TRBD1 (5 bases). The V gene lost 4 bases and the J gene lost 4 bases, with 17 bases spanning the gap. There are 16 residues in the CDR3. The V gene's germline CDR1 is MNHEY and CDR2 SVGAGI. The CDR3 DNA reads TGTGCCAGCAGTTCCCCCGGGACTTTCGGGGGAAACACCATATATTTT. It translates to CASSSPGTFGGNTIYF.